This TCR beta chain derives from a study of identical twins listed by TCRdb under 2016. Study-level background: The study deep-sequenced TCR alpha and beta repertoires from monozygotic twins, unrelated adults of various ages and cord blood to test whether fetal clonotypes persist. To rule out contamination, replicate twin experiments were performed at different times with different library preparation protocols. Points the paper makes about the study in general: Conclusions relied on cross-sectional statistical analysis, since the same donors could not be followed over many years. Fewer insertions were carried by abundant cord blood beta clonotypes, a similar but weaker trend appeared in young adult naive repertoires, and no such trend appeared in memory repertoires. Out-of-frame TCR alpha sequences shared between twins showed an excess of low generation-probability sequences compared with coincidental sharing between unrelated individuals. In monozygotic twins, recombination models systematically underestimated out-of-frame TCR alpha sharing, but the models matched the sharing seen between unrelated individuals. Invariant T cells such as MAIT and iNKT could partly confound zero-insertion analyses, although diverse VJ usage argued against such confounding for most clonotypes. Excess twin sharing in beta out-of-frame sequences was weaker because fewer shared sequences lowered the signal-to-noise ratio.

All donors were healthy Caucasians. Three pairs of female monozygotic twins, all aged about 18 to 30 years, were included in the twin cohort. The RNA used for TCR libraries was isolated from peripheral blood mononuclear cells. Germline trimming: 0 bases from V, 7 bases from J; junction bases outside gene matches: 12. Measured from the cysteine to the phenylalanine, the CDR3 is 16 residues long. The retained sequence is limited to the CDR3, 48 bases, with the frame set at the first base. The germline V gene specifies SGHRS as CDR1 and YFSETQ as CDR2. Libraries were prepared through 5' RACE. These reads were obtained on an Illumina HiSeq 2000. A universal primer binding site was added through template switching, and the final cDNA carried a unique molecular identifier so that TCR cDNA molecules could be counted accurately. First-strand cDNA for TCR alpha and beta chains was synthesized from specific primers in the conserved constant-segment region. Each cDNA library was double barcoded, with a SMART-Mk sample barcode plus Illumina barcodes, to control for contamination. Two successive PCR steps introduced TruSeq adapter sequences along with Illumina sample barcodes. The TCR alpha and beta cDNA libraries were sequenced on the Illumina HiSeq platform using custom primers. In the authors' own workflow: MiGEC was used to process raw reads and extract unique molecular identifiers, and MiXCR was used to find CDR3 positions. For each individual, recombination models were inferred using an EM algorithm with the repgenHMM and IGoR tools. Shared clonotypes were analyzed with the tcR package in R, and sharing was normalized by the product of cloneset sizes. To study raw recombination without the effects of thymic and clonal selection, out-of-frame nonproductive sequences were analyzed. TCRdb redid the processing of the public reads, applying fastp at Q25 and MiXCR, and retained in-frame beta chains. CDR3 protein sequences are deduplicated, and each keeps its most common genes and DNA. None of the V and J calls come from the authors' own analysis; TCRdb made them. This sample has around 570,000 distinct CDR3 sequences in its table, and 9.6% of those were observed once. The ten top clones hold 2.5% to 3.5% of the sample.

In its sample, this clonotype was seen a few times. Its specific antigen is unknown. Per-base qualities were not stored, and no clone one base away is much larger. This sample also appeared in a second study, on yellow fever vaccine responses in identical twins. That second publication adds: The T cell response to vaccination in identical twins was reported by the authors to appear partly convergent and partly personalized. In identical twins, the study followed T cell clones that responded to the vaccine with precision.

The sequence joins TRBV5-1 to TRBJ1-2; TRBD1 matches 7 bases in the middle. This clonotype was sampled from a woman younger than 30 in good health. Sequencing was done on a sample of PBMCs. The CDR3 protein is CASSLEFGEGASGYTF. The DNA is TGCGCCAGCAGCTTGGAGTTTGGGGAGGGGGCGTCTGGCTACACCTTC. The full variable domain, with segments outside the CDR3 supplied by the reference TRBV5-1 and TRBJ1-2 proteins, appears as KAGVTQTPRYLIKTRGQQVTLSCSPISGHRSVSWYQQTPGQGLQFLFEYFSETQRNKGNFPGRFSGRQFSNSRSEMNVSTLELGDSALYLCASSLEFGEGASGYTFGSGTRLTVV.